These T cell receptor beta chains were read from a single sample in a study of vaccination effects on CD4 cells after COVID-19. Some clones are missing from TCRdb's copy, which holds only in-frame ones; the method was immunoSEQ multiplex PCR. The table shows roughly 42,000 clones, with approximately 70% occurring only once. Their target antigens are unknown. The source material was CD4+ T cells from PBMCs cultured with HCoV-OC43 spike peptides, sampled before COVID-19 vaccination. These receptors were obtained from a human donor who received a COVID-19 vaccine. CDR3s include the opening cysteine and the closing phenylalanine or tryptophan. D genes are given only for firm matches. For some rows the clone size is stated as once, few or many, or as a class when expanded; others skip it.

j_call | d_call | clone_size | v_call | cdr3_nt | cdr3_aa
TRBJ2-2 | . | few | TRBV7-2 | TGTGCCAGCAGCCCCTTCTTTTTGGGGTCCGGGGAGCTGTTTTTT | CASSPFFLGSGELFF
TRBJ2-7 | . | . | TRBV7-2 | TGTGCCAGCAGCTTATATGAGGAGGCCTACGAGCAGTACTTC | CASSLYEEAYEQYF
TRBJ1-2 | TRBD1 | . | TRBV28 | TGTGCCAGCGATAAATTTACGGGACAGGGGGCGAGGGGCTACACCTTC | CASDKFTGQGARGYTF
TRBJ1-3 | . | few | TRBV5-1 | TGCGCCAGCAGAGGGGGAAGCTCTGGAAACACCATATATTTT | CASRGGSSGNTIYF
TRBJ2-2 | . | . | TRBV19 | TGTGCCAGTAGTATCGGGCAGGTCCAGCGGGAGCTGTTTTTT | CASSIGQVQRELFF
TRBJ2-7 | . | . | TRBV18 | TGTGCCAGCTCTGGGGACGGCTTCTACGAGCAGTACTTC | CASSGDGFYEQYF
TRBJ2-7 | TRBD1 | once | TRBV6-2/TRBV6-3 | TGTGCCAGCAGCGACAGGGGGCCCTACGAGCAGTACTTC | CASSDRGPYEQYF
TRBJ2-6 | . | . | TRBV28 | TGTGCCAGCAGTCGGGGCCCGCATGGGGCCAACGTCCTGACTTTC | CASSRGPHGANVLTF
TRBJ2-1 | TRBD2 | . | TRBV27 | TGTGCCAGCAGTTCACCGGGAGGCAATGAGCAGTTCTTC | CASSSPGGNEQFF
TRBJ2-2 | . | . | TRBV4-1 | TGCGCCAGCAGCCACGGGGGCTACCTTGGGACCGGGGAGCTGTTTTTT | CASSHGGYLGTGELFF
TRBJ2-3 | TRBD2 | . | TRBV7-9 | TGTGCCAGCAGCTTAGTTGGACTAGCGGGTACAGATACGCAGTATTTT | CASSLVGLAGTDTQYF